Listed below are T cell receptor beta chains from one sample, sequenced in a study of blood T cell repertoires in COVID-19. Sequencing used immunoSEQ multiplex PCR; TCRdb keeps in-frame clones, though not all of them. The data show around 350,000 clones, with roughly 86% seen just once and around 2.9% held by the top ten. Sequenced: peripheral blood. The receptors here all came from a human donor in a cohort sampled during active COVID-19. CDR3s include the opening cysteine and the closing phenylalanine or tryptophan. Each record gives: CDR3 DNA, CDR3 protein, V gene, D gene, J gene, clone size. The D gene is left open where the match is weak. Some rows mark clone size as missing; the rest say once, few, many or name a class of expanded clone.

cdr3_nt: TGCGCCAGCAGCTTAGGGGGACTAGCGGGATGGGACAATGAGCAGTTCTTC
cdr3_aa: CASSLGGLAGWDNEQFF
v_call: TRBV5-1
d_call: TRBD2
j_call: TRBJ2-1
clone_size: NA

cdr3_nt: TGTGCCAGTAGTATAGGGGCAGGGGGCAACACTGAAGCTTTCTTT
cdr3_aa: CASSIGAGGNTEAFF
v_call: TRBV19
d_call: TRBD1
j_call: TRBJ1-1
clone_size: NA

cdr3_nt: TGTGCCAGCAGTCCCCGGGGGTATGGCTACACCTTC
cdr3_aa: CASSPRGYGYTF
v_call: TRBV12-3/TRBV12-4
d_call: NA
j_call: TRBJ1-2
clone_size: NA

cdr3_nt: TGTGCCAGCAGCCCGGAGGATTCGAATACGCAGTATTTT
cdr3_aa: CASSPEDSNTQYF
v_call: TRBV5-5
d_call: NA
j_call: TRBJ2-3
clone_size: NA

cdr3_nt: TGCGCCAGCAGCCAGTTGACTAGCAGAAACACAGATACGCAGTATTTT
cdr3_aa: CASSQLTSRNTDTQYF
v_call: TRBV4-1
d_call: TRBD2
j_call: TRBJ2-3
clone_size: NA

cdr3_nt: TGTGCCAGCAGCCAAGACCTCGAGCAGTACTTC
cdr3_aa: CASSQDLEQYF
v_call: TRBV3-1/TRBV3-2
d_call: NA
j_call: TRBJ2-7
clone_size: NA

cdr3_nt: TGTGCCAGCAGCTTAGCGGGGCAGGTCAACGAGCAGTACTTC
cdr3_aa: CASSLAGQVNEQYF
v_call: TRBV7-9
d_call: NA
j_call: TRBJ2-7
clone_size: NA

cdr3_nt: TGTGCCAGCAGCTTAGTAGCGGGAGACACCGGGGAGCTGTTTTTT
cdr3_aa: CASSLVAGDTGELFF
v_call: TRBV13
d_call: TRBD2
j_call: TRBJ2-2
clone_size: NA

cdr3_nt: TGTGCCAGCAGCTTAAGCCCAGGGGATCCCTACGAGCAGTACTTC
cdr3_aa: CASSLSPGDPYEQYF
v_call: TRBV7-3
d_call: NA
j_call: TRBJ2-7
clone_size: NA

cdr3_nt: TGCGCCAGCAGCACCCTACTAGCGGGGGGCCAGGATGAGCAGTTCTTC
cdr3_aa: CASSTLLAGGQDEQFF
v_call: TRBV5-1
d_call: TRBD2
j_call: TRBJ2-1
clone_size: NA

cdr3_nt: TGTGCCAGCAGCAGAATAGCGGGAGGCCCGGGGGAGCTGTTTTTT
cdr3_aa: CASSRIAGGPGELFF
v_call: TRBV7-3
d_call: TRBD2
j_call: TRBJ2-2
clone_size: NA

cdr3_nt: TGCGCCAGCAGGCAGCCAGGGGGCCCTAGGTATGGCTACACCTTC
cdr3_aa: CASRQPGGPRYGYTF
v_call: TRBV4-1
d_call: TRBD1
j_call: TRBJ1-2
clone_size: NA

cdr3_nt: TGCGCCAGCAGCTTGGCGACGGAAGGGGGCCAGCAGTACTTC
cdr3_aa: CASSLATEGGQQYF
v_call: TRBV5-1
d_call: TRBD1
j_call: TRBJ2-7
clone_size: NA

cdr3_nt: TGCGCCAGCAGCTTGAGGGCGGGGAACACTGAAGCTTTCTTT
cdr3_aa: CASSLRAGNTEAFF
v_call: TRBV5-1
d_call: NA
j_call: TRBJ1-1
clone_size: NA

cdr3_nt: TGTGCCTGGAGCCCCCCCTCCTTATACGAGCAGTACTTC
cdr3_aa: CAWSPPSLYEQYF
v_call: TRBV30
d_call: NA
j_call: TRBJ2-7
clone_size: NA

cdr3_nt: TGCGCCAGCCGGAGGACCGGGACAGAGTATGAAAAACTGTTTTTT
cdr3_aa: CASRRTGTEYEKLFF
v_call: TRBV4-1
d_call: TRBD1
j_call: TRBJ1-4
clone_size: few

cdr3_nt: TGTGCCAGCAGCCAGCGACAGCACACAGATACGCAGTATTTT
cdr3_aa: CASSQRQHTDTQYF
v_call: TRBV14
d_call: NA
j_call: TRBJ2-3
clone_size: NA

cdr3_nt: TGCGCCAGCAGCCACCCCACTAGCGGATCCCACGAGCAGTACTTC
cdr3_aa: CASSHPTSGSHEQYF
v_call: TRBV4-1
d_call: TRBD2
j_call: TRBJ2-7
clone_size: NA

cdr3_nt: TGTGCCAGCAGCCGATTAGCGGGACGATCCTACGAGCAGTACTTC
cdr3_aa: CASSRLAGRSYEQYF
v_call: TRBV7-9
d_call: TRBD2
j_call: TRBJ2-7
clone_size: NA

cdr3_nt: TGTGCCACCAGTGATTTTGGCGGGACCTCCTACAATGAGCAGTTCTTC
cdr3_aa: CATSDFGGTSYNEQFF
v_call: TRBV24-1
d_call: NA
j_call: TRBJ2-1
clone_size: NA

cdr3_nt: TGCGCCAGCAGCCAAGAACAGGCTTCGGACACTGAAGCTTTCTTT
cdr3_aa: CASSQEQASDTEAFF
v_call: TRBV4-1
d_call: NA
j_call: TRBJ1-1
clone_size: NA

cdr3_nt: TGTGCCAGCAGCGATTTGGAACAGGGTAGTCGGACTGAAGCTTTCTTT
cdr3_aa: CASSDLEQGSRTEAFF
v_call: TRBV9
d_call: NA
j_call: TRBJ1-1
clone_size: NA

cdr3_nt: TGCGCCAGCAGCCTGGTGAGCTCTGGGGCCAACGTCCTGACTTTC
cdr3_aa: CASSLVSSGANVLTF
v_call: TRBV5-1
d_call: NA
j_call: TRBJ2-6
clone_size: NA

cdr3_nt: TGTGCCACCAGTGATTTTAACAGGGAGGGGGGCACCGGGGAGCTGTTTTTT
cdr3_aa: CATSDFNREGGTGELFF
v_call: TRBV24-1
d_call: NA
j_call: TRBJ2-2
clone_size: NA

cdr3_nt: TGTGCCAGCAGCCTCTGGCGGGGGAAAAGCACAGATACGCAGTATTTT
cdr3_aa: CASSLWRGKSTDTQYF
v_call: TRBV3-1/TRBV3-2
d_call: TRBD2
j_call: TRBJ2-3
clone_size: once

cdr3_nt: TGCGCCAGCAGCCCCCAAGGGGTCCCTAGCACAGATACGCAGTATTTT
cdr3_aa: CASSPQGVPSTDTQYF
v_call: TRBV5-1
d_call: NA
j_call: TRBJ2-3
clone_size: NA

cdr3_nt: TGTGCCAGCAGTTCCCAGGGGAAGACCCAGTACTTC
cdr3_aa: CASSSQGKTQYF
v_call: TRBV27
d_call: NA
j_call: TRBJ2-5
clone_size: NA

cdr3_nt: TGTGCCAGCACCCCCAGGGCAGGGGCCCTCTATGGCTACACCTTC
cdr3_aa: CASTPRAGALYGYTF
v_call: TRBV6-5
d_call: NA
j_call: TRBJ1-2
clone_size: NA

cdr3_nt: TGTGCCAGCAGTTCCCCGGGACAGGGTGATTACGAGCAGTACTTC
cdr3_aa: CASSSPGQGDYEQYF
v_call: TRBV28
d_call: TRBD1
j_call: TRBJ2-7
clone_size: NA

cdr3_nt: TGTGCCACCGGGGCAGGGGAGGGGACCGGGGAGCTGTTTTTT
cdr3_aa: CATGAGEGTGELFF
v_call: TRBV19
d_call: NA
j_call: TRBJ2-2
clone_size: NA

cdr3_nt: TGTGCCAGCAGGTCCTGGACTAGCGGGACCGCGAACCAGTACTTC
cdr3_aa: CASRSWTSGTANQYF
v_call: TRBV6-5
d_call: TRBD2
j_call: TRBJ2-7
clone_size: NA

cdr3_nt: TGTGCCAGCCCGACCGGGAGAACTTTCTACGGAGAGACCCAGTACTTC
cdr3_aa: CASPTGRTFYGETQYF
v_call: TRBV19
d_call: NA
j_call: TRBJ2-5
clone_size: few

cdr3_nt: TGTGCCAGTAGTATAGTTGAGAAGGGCGGGCAGCCCCAGCATTTT
cdr3_aa: CASSIVEKGGQPQHF
v_call: TRBV19
d_call: NA
j_call: TRBJ1-5
clone_size: NA

cdr3_nt: TGTGCCAGCAGCGTGCGTCCCGATCCCTACGAGCAGTACTTC
cdr3_aa: CASSVRPDPYEQYF
v_call: TRBV9
d_call: NA
j_call: TRBJ2-7
clone_size: NA

cdr3_nt: TGTGCCAGTAGTATTTCGTCCGAACTAGCGGACATGACCCCCGAGCCCCAGTACTTC
cdr3_aa: CASSISSELADMTPEPQYF
v_call: TRBV19
d_call: TRBD2
j_call: TRBJ2-5
clone_size: NA

cdr3_nt: TGTGCCAGCAGTTACTCCCGGGATCCTAGCAATCAGCCCCAGCATTTT
cdr3_aa: CASSYSRDPSNQPQHF
v_call: TRBV6-6
d_call: NA
j_call: TRBJ1-5
clone_size: NA

cdr3_nt: TGTGCCAGCAGCCCCAGGGACAGAGGTTCTGGGGAGCTGTTTTTT
cdr3_aa: CASSPRDRGSGELFF
v_call: TRBV11-2
d_call: TRBD1
j_call: TRBJ2-2
clone_size: NA

cdr3_nt: TGCAGCGTCCGGGTGGGCACCGGGGAGCTGTTTTTT
cdr3_aa: CSVRVGTGELFF
v_call: TRBV29-1
d_call: NA
j_call: TRBJ2-2
clone_size: NA

cdr3_nt: TGTGCCAGCGCACAGCAACAAGAGACCCAGTACTTC
cdr3_aa: CASAQQQETQYF
v_call: TRBV12-3/TRBV12-4
d_call: NA
j_call: TRBJ2-5
clone_size: NA

cdr3_nt: TGTGCCACCAGCAGACGGACAGGGGAGGCCGGGGGCCGCAATCAGCCCCAGCATTTT
cdr3_aa: CATSRRTGEAGGRNQPQHF
v_call: TRBV15
d_call: TRBD1
j_call: TRBJ1-5
clone_size: NA

cdr3_nt: TGTGCCAGCATCGGTGGGGGACTTGGGGCCAACGTCCTGACTTTC
cdr3_aa: CASIGGGLGANVLTF
v_call: TRBV7-9
d_call: NA
j_call: TRBJ2-6
clone_size: few

cdr3_nt: TGTGCCAGTAGTATAGGGACAGGGCGGCTTTCCTATGGCTACACCTTC
cdr3_aa: CASSIGTGRLSYGYTF
v_call: TRBV19
d_call: TRBD1
j_call: TRBJ1-2
clone_size: NA

cdr3_nt: TGTGCCAGCAGCCCCCCCGGAGGGAATCAGCCCCAGCATTTT
cdr3_aa: CASSPPGGNQPQHF
v_call: TRBV5-5
d_call: NA
j_call: TRBJ1-5
clone_size: NA

cdr3_nt: TGTGCCAGCAGCGTTTTTCTAGCGGGGGGGCCTAATGAGCAGTTCTTC
cdr3_aa: CASSVFLAGGPNEQFF
v_call: TRBV9
d_call: TRBD2
j_call: TRBJ2-1
clone_size: NA

cdr3_nt: TGTGCCAGCTCACTAGCTAGCGGGAGACTCAATGAGCAGTTCTTC
cdr3_aa: CASSLASGRLNEQFF
v_call: TRBV18
d_call: TRBD2
j_call: TRBJ2-1
clone_size: NA

cdr3_nt: TGCAGCGTTGGCTACGTGGGGGGGGCCTACGAGCAGTACTTC
cdr3_aa: CSVGYVGGAYEQYF
v_call: TRBV29-1
d_call: TRBD2
j_call: TRBJ2-7
clone_size: NA

cdr3_nt: TGTGCCAGCAGTGACTCCGGGACATCGAACACCGGGGAGCTGTTTTTT
cdr3_aa: CASSDSGTSNTGELFF
v_call: TRBV6-4
d_call: NA
j_call: TRBJ2-2
clone_size: NA

cdr3_nt: TGTGCCAGTAGCCCCGGGACTAGCGGATTCAATGAGCAGTTCTTC
cdr3_aa: CASSPGTSGFNEQFF
v_call: TRBV19
d_call: TRBD2
j_call: TRBJ2-1
clone_size: NA

cdr3_nt: TGTGCCATCAGTGAGTCTGGAACCCGGGATGAAAAACTGTTTTTT
cdr3_aa: CAISESGTRDEKLFF
v_call: TRBV10-3
d_call: NA
j_call: TRBJ1-4
clone_size: NA

cdr3_nt: TGTGCCAGTAGGCAACAGGGGGCCAGCACAGATACGCAGTATTTT
cdr3_aa: CASRQQGASTDTQYF
v_call: TRBV19
d_call: TRBD1
j_call: TRBJ2-3
clone_size: once

cdr3_nt: TGTGCCAGCAGTGAAGCGCTTAGTGGCTACACCTTC
cdr3_aa: CASSEALSGYTF
v_call: TRBV2
d_call: NA
j_call: TRBJ1-2
clone_size: NA

cdr3_nt: TGCAGCGTGACGACTAGCGGGGTCACCAATACGCAGTATTTT
cdr3_aa: CSVTTSGVTNTQYF
v_call: TRBV29-1
d_call: TRBD2
j_call: TRBJ2-3
clone_size: NA

cdr3_nt: TGCGCCAGCAGCTTGGCCGGGAGGACAGGGGGGATCGGCAACGTCCTGACTTTC
cdr3_aa: CASSLAGRTGGIGNVLTF
v_call: TRBV5-1
d_call: TRBD1
j_call: TRBJ2-6
clone_size: NA

cdr3_nt: TGTGCCAGCAGCCACAGACAGGGGGTAAATGAAAAACTGTTTTTT
cdr3_aa: CASSHRQGVNEKLFF
v_call: TRBV4-2
d_call: TRBD1
j_call: TRBJ1-4
clone_size: NA